These 5 T cell receptor beta chains were all obtained from the same sample, sequenced in a study of blood T cell repertoires in COVID-19. Generated by immunoSEQ multiplex PCR, the TCRdb table keeps only in-frame clones and is missing some. The sample lists about 250,000 clones, 80% to 90% occurring once. The sample comprised PBMCs or T cells enriched from blood (not recorded which). These receptors came from a woman in her thirties who had recovered from COVID-19.

This clone was found a few times. The chain joins TRBV20-1 to TRBJ2-1; perhaps TRBD2 as D (6 bases). CDR3 length: 10 amino acids. V was cut by 6 bases and J by 6 bases, with 6 bases left in between. CDR1 is DFQATT, CDR2 SNEGSKA, per germline (reference sequence). CDR3 loop: CSAGSNEQFF. In DNA, the CDR3 is TGCAGTGCCGGGAGCAATGAGCAGTTCTTC.

This rearrangement joins TRBV27 to TRBJ1-2, with 8 positions matching TRBD1. The CDR3 has 14 residues. V was clipped by 3 bases and J by 7 bases; unmatched bases: 7. Germline V gene lookup returns CDR1 MNHEY and CDR2 SMNVEV (reference sequence). CDR3: CASSFSDRAGGYTF. For the CDR3, the DNA is TGTGCCAGCAGTTTCTCGGACAGGGCGGGTGGCTACACCTTC.

This sequence joins TRBV9 and TRBJ2-5; no clear D. The V and J ends lost 0 bases and 5 bases respectively, with 8 bases between them. Germline V lookup: CDR1 SGDLS, CDR2 YYNGEE. The CDR3 is made up of 13 amino acids. The DNA for the CDR3 is TGTGCCAGCAGCGTAGCCGCAGCGGAGACCCAGTACTTC. It yields the protein CASSVAAAETQYF. The full variable domain, its missing parts supplied by reference TRBV9 and TRBJ2-5, is DSGVTQTPKHLITATGQRVTLRCSPRSGDLSVYWYQQSLDQGLQFLIQYYNGEERAKGNILERFSAQQFPDLHSELNLSSLELGDSALYFCASSVAAAETQYFGPGTRLLVL.

The rearrangement joins TRBV23-1 to TRBJ1-5; maybe TRBD1 (5 bases). TRBV23-1 is recorded as an ORF, its role being uncertain. The CDR3 contains 15 residues. The V end was cut by 1 base, the J end by 6 bases, with 13 bases between. The CDR3 DNA follows: TGCGCCAGCAGTCAATTCCCCAGGGTAGGTCAGCCCCAGCATTTT. As protein: CASSQFPRVGQPQHF.

The rearrangement links TRBV28 to TRBJ2-7; tentatively, D is TRBD1 (6 bases). The germline gives CDR1 MDHEN, CDR2 SYDVKM. Trimming shortened V by 7 bases and J by 3 bases, and 19 bases separated the two germline ends. This CDR3 is built from 15 residues. CDR3 nucleotide sequence: TGTGCCAGCACTGTCCAGGGGCCACCTCTCTACGAGCAGTACTTC. This encodes CASTVQGPPLYEQYF. The full variable domain, with the rest looked up from reference TRBV28 and TRBJ2-7, is DVKVTQSSRYLVKRTGEKVFLECVQDMDHENMFWYRQDPGLGLRLIYFSYDVKMKEKGDIPEGYSVSREKKERFSLILESASTNQTSMYLCASTVQGPPLYEQYFGPGTRLTVT.